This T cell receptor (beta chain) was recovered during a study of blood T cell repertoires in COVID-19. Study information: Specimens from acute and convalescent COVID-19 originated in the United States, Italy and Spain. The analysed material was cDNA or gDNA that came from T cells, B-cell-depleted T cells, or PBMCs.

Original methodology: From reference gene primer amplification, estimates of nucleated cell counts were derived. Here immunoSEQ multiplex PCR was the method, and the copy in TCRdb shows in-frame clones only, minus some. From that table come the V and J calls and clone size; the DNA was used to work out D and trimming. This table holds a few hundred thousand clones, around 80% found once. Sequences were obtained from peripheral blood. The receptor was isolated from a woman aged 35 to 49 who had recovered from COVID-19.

The DNA for the CDR3 is TGCGCCAGCAGCCGAGAGGGTCGGGACCAAGAGACCCAGTACTTC. It is translated as CASSREGRDQETQYF. The chain carries TRBV5-1 and TRBJ2-5, with D maybe TRBD2 (5 bases). CDR1 is SGHRS, CDR2 YFSETQ, per germline. There are 15 residues in the CDR3. The V end was cut by 4 bases, the J end by 0 bases, with 13 bases between. Variable domain in full (rest from reference TRBV5-1 and TRBJ2-5): KAGVTQTPRYLIKTRGQQVTLSCSPISGHRSVSWYQQTPGQGLQFLFEYFSETQRNKGNFPGRFSGRQFSNSRSEMNVSTLELGDSALYLCASSREGRDQETQYFGPGTRLLVL.